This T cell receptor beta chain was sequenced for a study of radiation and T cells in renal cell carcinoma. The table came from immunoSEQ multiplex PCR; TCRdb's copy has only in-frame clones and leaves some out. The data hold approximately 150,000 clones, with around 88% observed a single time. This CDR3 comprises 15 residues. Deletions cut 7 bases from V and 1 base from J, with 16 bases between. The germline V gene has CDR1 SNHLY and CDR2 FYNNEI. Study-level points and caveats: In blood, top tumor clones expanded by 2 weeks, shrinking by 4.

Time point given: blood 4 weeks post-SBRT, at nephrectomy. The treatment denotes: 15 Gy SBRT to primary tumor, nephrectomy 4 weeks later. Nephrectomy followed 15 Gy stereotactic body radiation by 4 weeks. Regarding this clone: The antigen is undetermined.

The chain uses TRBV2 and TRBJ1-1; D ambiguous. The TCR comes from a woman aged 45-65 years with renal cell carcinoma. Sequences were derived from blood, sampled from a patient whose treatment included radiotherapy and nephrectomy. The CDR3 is CASKLAPMENTEAFF. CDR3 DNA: TGTGCCAGCAAGTTGGCACCCATGGAGAACACTGAAGCTTTCTTT.